This T cell receptor beta chain was recovered during a study of beta chain features in type 1 diabetes (dated by TCRdb to the late 2010s). Notes on the research overall: Mean age, gender distribution, total cell number and subset yield were not different between patients and healthy donors. Across all samples, 107,917,701 sorted cells were examined, and cell number per subset correlated strongly with RNA yield. The study compared the TCRB repertoires of sorted circulating CD4+ T cell subsets in recently diagnosed type 1 diabetes patients with those in matched healthy donors. Whereas all 30 or so donors provided naive and central memory subsets, regulatory and stem cell-like memory subsets were isolated from just 8 patients and roughly eight healthy donors. The study at large found these results: At VDJ recombination sites, patients with type 1 diabetes made fewer insertions and deleted more nucleotides, a pattern implying thymic rearrangement abnormalities. Type 1 diabetes patients showed a moderate but significant shortening of TCRB CDR3 length in all four CD4+ subsets. Because the HLA sub-analyses included only small numbers of individuals, any influence of HLA type on TCRB rearrangement was left unresolved. Because cDNA was sequenced instead of genomic DNA, activated cells with high expression could be over-represented, although the groups did not differ in activation or CD3 levels. Naive, central memory and regulatory TCRB repertoires appeared to be more similar among patients than among healthy donors. Shorter templates might have been favored by PCR, but patient and control samples were amplified and corrected together, so both groups would have been affected equally by any skew.

Each donor gave one peripheral blood draw, averaging approximately 0.11 L, which was collected into heparinised tubes. A BD FACSAria II was used to sort naive, central memory, regulatory and stem cell-like memory CD4+ T cells with a panel that included CD45RO, CCR7, CD25, CD127, CD95 and CD27. All sorted populations exceeded 95% purity. PBMCs were isolated right away by Lymphoprep density gradient centrifugation and were stained directly, without culture. Samples were stained and sorted in pairs, with one healthy donor and one patient per experiment, so that batch effects were minimized. The entire amount of isolated RNA was reverse transcribed using the High Capacity cDNA Reverse Transcription Kit, so the sequenced TCRB transcripts were expressed ones. Deep immunoSEQ sequencing was applied to naive, central memory and regulatory T cell samples, giving an average of approximately 3.8 million total reads per sample. Sorted cells were lysed in RLT buffer, and RNA was extracted using DNase-treated RNeasy Micro or Mini kits according to cell number. To prevent cross-contamination, every cell subset was processed on its own, while patient and healthy donor samples were processed together. Using the immunoSEQ multiplex PCR, TCRB sequences were amplified from cDNA into 87-bp fragments spanning the CDR3 region. Sequencing of the amplicons was done on the Illumina HiSeq platform. The paper's processing steps were these. PCR bias was computationally corrected using synthetic template baselines, reads within Hamming distance 2 were collapsed, and singletons that could not be merged were discarded. Reads were aligned against IMGT to assign V, D and J genes, CDR3 length and insertions or deletions at six rearrangement sites. Within each subset, clonotype counts were normalized to sorted cell number, after which true diversity and Gini coefficients were computed with the tcR R package. The overlap coefficient, calculated on TCRB nucleotide sequences, was used to quantify repertoire sharing. This is the immuneACCESS table as TCRdb keeps it, with only in-frame sequences that have V and J called. A part of the clones is gone; compared with another copy, unresolved V genes explain less than half, and the rest is unexplained. The D gene and trimming were derived from the DNA, and the V and J assignments and clone size from that table. Recorded for this sample are roughly 160,000 clones; around 8.4% of them occurred a single time. The leading ten clones occupy approximately 0.54% of the sample.

V and J lose 5 bases and 4 bases, and a span of 16 bases separates them. From cysteine to phenylalanine, the CDR3 is 15 amino acids long. Only the CDR3 portion is preserved as DNA: 45 bases, with reading frame beginning at the first base. Based on the germline V gene, the CDR1 and CDR2 sequences are KGHSH and LQKENI. In the case of this clone: Its antigen remains unidentified. Base quality data are lacking; no much larger clone is found one base away.

The sample comprised central memory CD4+ T cells from blood. The source is a woman aged 18-29 years with type 1 diabetes. The rearranged segments are TRBV18 and TRBJ2-3; a tentative D call is TRBD1 (6 bases match). The DNA reads as follows: TGTGCCAGCTCATTACTACAGGGTACGGCAGATACGCAGTATTTT. The translation is CASSLLQGTADTQYF.